The sequence of this TCR beta chain was determined in a study of T cells in Graves' hyperthyroidism and ophthalmopathy. This CDR3 is 14 amino acids long. V dropped 0 bases and J dropped 7; count of bases not matched to a gene: 6. Germline CDR1 is SGHTA and CDR2 is FQGTGA. Amplified TCR beta CDR3 regions came from RNA transcripts. The HTBI primer set drove a first-round RT-PCR of the TCR CDR3. TCRdb called the multiplex PCR reads again in MiXCR, with one record for every CDR3 protein. The profile shows 560,000 or so distinct CDR3 sequences, just over 45% of them singletons. Input material: peripheral blood or thyroid tissue (not recorded which). The V call is TRBV7-3, the J call TRBJ2-7, with 7 bases lining up with TRBD1. The receptor was isolated from a woman younger than 35 with Graves' hyperthyroidism. CDR3 loop: CASSLTTGVTEQYF. The DNA for the CDR3 is TGTGCCAGCAGCTTAACAACAGGGGTCACGGAGCAGTACTTC.